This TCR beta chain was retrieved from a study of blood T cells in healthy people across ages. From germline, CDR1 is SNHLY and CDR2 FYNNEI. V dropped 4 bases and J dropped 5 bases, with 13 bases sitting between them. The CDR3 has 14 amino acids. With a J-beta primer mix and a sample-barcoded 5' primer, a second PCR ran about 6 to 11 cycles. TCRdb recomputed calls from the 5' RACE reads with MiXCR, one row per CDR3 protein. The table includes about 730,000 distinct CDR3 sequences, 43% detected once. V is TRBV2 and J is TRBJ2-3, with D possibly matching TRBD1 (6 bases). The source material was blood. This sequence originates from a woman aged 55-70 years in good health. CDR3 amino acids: CASSVNRVEDTQYF. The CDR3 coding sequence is TGTGCCAGCAGTGTAAACAGGGTCGAAGATACGCAGTATTTT.